The next 2 T cell receptor beta chains were all read from a single sample in a study of cytomegalovirus exposure and HLA in healthy donors. Researchers ran the PCR with 60 Vbeta and 13 Jbeta primers. Measured with immunoSEQ multiplex PCR; TCRdb has only the in-frame clones, and not every one. The data show about 82,000 clones, with around 68% seen just once and 20% to 25% held by the top ten. Input material: PBMCs. The receptors shown here come from a man aged 30-40 years in good health and CMV-seropositive.

This clone was counted between two and nine times. The V call is TRBV4-2, the J call TRBJ1-4; D is undetermined. Germline CDR1 and CDR2: LGHNA and YNFKEQ. Trimming shortened V by 2 bases and J by 8 bases, and 12 bases separated the two germline ends. The CDR3 contains 14 residues. DNA for the CDR3: TGTGCCAGCAGCCAACTAGTGGGGAGGGAAAAACTGTTTTTT. It encodes CASSQLVGREKLFF.

The chain couples TRBV5-1 to TRBJ1-4; 11 positions match TRBD1. Germline-derived CDR1 and CDR2 are SGHRS and YFSETQ. Trimming at V came to 4 bases and at J to 0 bases, leaving 5 bases not matched to a gene. The CDR3 contains 17 residues. The CDR3 is CASSKGQGGTTNEKLFF. CDR3 in DNA: TGCGCCAGCAGCAAGGGACAGGGGGGGACAACTAATGAAAAACTGTTTTTT.